This TCR beta chain came from a study of cytomegalovirus exposure and HLA in healthy donors. The study, taken as a whole, reports: Serostatus for CMV was the only available immune exposure information.

PCR amplification relied on 60 Vbeta primers (plus 13 Jbeta primers). Clones were read by immunoSEQ multiplex PCR, and TCRdb kept only the in-frame ones, dropping some. Of about 190,000 clones listed, approximately 85% are singletons. CDR3 size: 14 residues. The V gene lost 1 base and the J gene lost 0 bases, with 5 bases spanning the gap. In germline, CDR1 is SGHDT, CDR2 YYEEEE. Note on this clone: Its antigen remains unidentified.

The sequence came from a man aged 18 to 30 in good health and CMV-seronegative. The chain is built from TRBV5-6 and TRBJ1-3; D not certain. The sequenced material came from PBMCs. CDR3: CASSLWSSGNTIYF. As DNA, the CDR3 is TGTGCCAGCAGCTTGTGGAGCTCTGGAAACACCATATATTTT.